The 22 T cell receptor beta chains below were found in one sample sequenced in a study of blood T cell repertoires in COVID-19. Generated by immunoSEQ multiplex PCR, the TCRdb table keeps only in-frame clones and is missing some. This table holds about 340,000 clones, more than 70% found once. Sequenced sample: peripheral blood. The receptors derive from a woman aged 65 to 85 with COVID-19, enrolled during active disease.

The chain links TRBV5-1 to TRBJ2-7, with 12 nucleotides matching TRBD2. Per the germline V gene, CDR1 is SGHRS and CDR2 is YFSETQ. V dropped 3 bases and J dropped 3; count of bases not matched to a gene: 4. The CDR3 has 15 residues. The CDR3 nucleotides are TGCGCCAGCAGCTATACTAGCGGGGGGTTCTACGAGCAGTACTTC. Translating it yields CASSYTSGGFYEQYF.

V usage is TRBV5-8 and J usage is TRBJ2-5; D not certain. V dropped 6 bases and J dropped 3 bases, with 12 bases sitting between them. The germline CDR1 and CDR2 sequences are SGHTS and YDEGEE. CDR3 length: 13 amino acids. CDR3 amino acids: CASNTYSKETQYF. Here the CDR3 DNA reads TGTGCCAGCAACACTTACAGCAAAGAGACCCAGTACTTC.

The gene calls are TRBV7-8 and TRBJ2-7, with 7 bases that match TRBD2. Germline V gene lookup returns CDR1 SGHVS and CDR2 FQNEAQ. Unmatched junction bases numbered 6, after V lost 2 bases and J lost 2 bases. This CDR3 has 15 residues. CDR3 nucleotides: TGTGCCAGCAGCTTAAGCCGGGGGGAAACCTACGAGCAGTACTTC. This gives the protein CASSLSRGETYEQYF.

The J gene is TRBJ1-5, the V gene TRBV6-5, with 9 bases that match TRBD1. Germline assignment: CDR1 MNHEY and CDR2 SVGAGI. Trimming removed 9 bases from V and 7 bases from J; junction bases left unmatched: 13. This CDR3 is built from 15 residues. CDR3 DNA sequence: TGTGCCAGTCAAAGGACAGGGGAGAAGAGGCAGCCCCAGCATTTT. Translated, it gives CASQRTGEKRQPQHF.

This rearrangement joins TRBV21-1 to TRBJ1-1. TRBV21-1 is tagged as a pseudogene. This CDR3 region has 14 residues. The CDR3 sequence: CASSKGRWNTEAFF. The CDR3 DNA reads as TGTGCCAGCAGCAAAGGTCGGTGGAACACTGAAGCTTTCTTT.

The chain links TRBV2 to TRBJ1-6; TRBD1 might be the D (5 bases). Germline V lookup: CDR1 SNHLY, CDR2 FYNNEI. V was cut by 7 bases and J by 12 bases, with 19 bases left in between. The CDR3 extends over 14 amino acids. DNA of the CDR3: TGTGCCAGCATCGTACACGGTGGGGGGATACCCCTCCACTTT. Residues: CASIVHGGGIPLHF.

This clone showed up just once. The CDR3 sequence is CASSLVRGRAGANVLTF. The CDR3 coding sequence is TGTGCCAGCAGCTTAGTTAGGGGGCGCGCTGGGGCCAACGTCCTGACTTTC. J is TRBJ2-6 and V is TRBV7-2; 7 nucleotides line up with TRBD1. The CDR3 is 17 amino acids. The V and J ends lost 1 base and 2 bases, in that order; junction bases with no gene match: 5. From germline, CDR1 is SGHTA and CDR2 FQGNSA.

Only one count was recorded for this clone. This CDR3 reads CASSSGGGGAYNEQFF. The CDR3 bases are TGTGCCAGCAGCTCCGGGGGAGGGGGAGCCTACAATGAGCAGTTCTTC. The chain employs TRBV7-8 and TRBJ2-1; possible D gene TRBD2, 7 bases. The CDR3 totals 16 residues. V was pared by 4 bases and J by 2 bases, with 15 bases between. Germline V gene lookup returns CDR1 SGHVS and CDR2 FQNEAQ.

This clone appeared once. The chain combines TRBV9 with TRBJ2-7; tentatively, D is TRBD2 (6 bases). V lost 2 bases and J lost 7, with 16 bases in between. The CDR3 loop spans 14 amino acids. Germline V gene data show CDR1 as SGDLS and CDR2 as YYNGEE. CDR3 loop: CASSVPQEGGEQYF. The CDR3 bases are TGTGCCAGCAGCGTCCCACAGGAGGGTGGGGAGCAGTACTTC. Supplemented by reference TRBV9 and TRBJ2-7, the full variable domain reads DSGVTQTPKHLITATGQRVTLRCSPRSGDLSVYWYQQSLDQGLQFLIQYYNGEERAKGNILERFSAQQFPDLHSELNLSSLELGDSALYFCASSVPQEGGEQYFGPGTRLTVT.

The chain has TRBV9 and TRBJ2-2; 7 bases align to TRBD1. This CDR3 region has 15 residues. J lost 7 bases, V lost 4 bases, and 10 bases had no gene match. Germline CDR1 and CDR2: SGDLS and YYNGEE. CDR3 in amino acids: CASSPRTGSNGELFF. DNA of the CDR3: TGTGCCAGCAGCCCCCGGACAGGTTCAAACGGGGAGCTGTTTTTT.

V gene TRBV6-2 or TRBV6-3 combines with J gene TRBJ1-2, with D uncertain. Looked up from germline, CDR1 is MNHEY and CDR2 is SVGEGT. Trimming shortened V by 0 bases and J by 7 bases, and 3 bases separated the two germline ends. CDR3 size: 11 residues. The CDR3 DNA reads TGTGCCAGCAGTTACTCTCTTGGCTACACCTTC. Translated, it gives CASSYSLGYTF.

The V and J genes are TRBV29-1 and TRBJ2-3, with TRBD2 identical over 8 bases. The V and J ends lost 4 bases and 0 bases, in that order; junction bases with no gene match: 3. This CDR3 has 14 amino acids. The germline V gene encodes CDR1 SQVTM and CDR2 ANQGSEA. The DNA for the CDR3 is TGCAGCGTTGGCCAGCGGGGGAGCACAGATACGCAGTATTTT. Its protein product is CSVGQRGSTDTQYF.

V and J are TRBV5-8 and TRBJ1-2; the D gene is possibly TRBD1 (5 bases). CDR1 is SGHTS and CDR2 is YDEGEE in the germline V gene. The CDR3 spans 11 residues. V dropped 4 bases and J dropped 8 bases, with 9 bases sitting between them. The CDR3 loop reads CASSLTEGYTF. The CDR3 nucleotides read TGTGCCAGCAGCCTGACAGAAGGCTACACCTTC.

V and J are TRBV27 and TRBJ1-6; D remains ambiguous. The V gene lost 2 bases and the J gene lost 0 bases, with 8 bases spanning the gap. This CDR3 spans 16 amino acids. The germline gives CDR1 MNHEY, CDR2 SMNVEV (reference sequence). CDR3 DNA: TGTGCCAGCAGTTTAGAGTGGAGCTCCTATAATTCACCCCTCCACTTT. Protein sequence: CASSLEWSSYNSPLHF.

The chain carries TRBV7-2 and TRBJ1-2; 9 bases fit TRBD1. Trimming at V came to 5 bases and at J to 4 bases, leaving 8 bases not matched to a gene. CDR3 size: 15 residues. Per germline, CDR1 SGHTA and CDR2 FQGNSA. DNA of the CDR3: TGTGCCAGCAGCAAACCGGGACAGGGTTCCTATGGCTACACCTTC. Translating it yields CASSKPGQGSYGYTF.

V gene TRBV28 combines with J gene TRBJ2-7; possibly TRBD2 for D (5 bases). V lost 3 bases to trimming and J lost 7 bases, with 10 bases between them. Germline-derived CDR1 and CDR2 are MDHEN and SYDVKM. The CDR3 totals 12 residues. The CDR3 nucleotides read TGTGCCAGCAGTTTTGCAGGCGGGGAGCAGTACTTC. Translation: CASSFAGGEQYF.

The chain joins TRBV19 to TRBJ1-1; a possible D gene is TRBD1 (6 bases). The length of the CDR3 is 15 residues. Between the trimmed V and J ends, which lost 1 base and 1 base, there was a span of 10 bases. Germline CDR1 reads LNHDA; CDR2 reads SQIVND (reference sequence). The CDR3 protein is CASSIGATGNTEAFF. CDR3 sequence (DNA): TGTGCCAGTAGTATAGGGGCGACAGGGAACACTGAAGCTTTCTTT.

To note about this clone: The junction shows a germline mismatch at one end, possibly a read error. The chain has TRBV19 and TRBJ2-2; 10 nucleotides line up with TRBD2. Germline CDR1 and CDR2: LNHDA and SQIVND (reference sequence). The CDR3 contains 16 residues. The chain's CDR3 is CASTASGGPYPGELFF. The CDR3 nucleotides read TGTGCGAGTACGGCTAGCGGGGGACCCTACCCCGGGGAGCTGTTTTTT.

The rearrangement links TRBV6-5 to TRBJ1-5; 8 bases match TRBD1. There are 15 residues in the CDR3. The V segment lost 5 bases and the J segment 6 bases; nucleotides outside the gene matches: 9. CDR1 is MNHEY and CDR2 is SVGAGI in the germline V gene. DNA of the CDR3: TGTGCCAGCAGTCCTCGCCAGGGGGCCCGTCAGCCCCAGCATTTT. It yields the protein CASSPRQGARQPQHF.

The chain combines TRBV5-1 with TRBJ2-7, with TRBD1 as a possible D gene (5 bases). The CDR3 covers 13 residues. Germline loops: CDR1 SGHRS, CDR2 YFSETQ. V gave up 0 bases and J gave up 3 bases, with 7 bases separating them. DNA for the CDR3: TGCGCCAGCAGCTTGGCGCAGGGCTACGAGCAGTACTTC. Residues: CASSLAQGYEQYF.

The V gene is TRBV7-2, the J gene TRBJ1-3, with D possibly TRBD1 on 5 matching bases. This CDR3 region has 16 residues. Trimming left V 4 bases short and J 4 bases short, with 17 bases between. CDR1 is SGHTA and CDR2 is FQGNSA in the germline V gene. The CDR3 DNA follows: TGTGCCAGCAGCTACCTTGGAGGGGCGCAGGGAAACACCATATATTTT. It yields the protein CASSYLGGAQGNTIYF.

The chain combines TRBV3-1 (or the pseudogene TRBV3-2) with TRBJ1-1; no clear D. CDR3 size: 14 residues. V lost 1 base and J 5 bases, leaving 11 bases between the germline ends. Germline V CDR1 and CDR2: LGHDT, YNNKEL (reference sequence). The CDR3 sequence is CASSQVVSETEAFF. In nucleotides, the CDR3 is TGTGCCAGCAGCCAAGTAGTTTCTGAGACTGAAGCTTTCTTT.